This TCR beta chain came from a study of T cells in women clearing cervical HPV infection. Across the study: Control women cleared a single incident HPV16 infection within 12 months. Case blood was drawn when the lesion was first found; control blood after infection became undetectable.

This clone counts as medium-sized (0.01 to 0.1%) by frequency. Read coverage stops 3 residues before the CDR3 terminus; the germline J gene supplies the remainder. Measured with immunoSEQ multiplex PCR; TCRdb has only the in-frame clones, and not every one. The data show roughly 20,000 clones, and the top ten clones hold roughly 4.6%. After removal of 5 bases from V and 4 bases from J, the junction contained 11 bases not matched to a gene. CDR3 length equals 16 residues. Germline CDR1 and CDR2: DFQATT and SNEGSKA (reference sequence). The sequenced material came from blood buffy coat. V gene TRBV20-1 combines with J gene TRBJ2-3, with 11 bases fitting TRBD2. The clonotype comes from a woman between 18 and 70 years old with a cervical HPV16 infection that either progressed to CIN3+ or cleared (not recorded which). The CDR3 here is CSARPSTSGVSDTQYF. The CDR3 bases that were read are TGCAGTGCTCGACCCTCGACTAGCGGGGTCTCAGATACG.